A single sample is the source of the 5 T cell receptor beta chains below, sequenced in a study of cytomegalovirus exposure and HLA in healthy donors. 60 Vbeta and 13 Jbeta primers were used in PCR. Libraries were prepared by immunoSEQ multiplex PCR; TCRdb keeps only in-frame clonotypes and omits some of them. This repertoire shows around 92,000 clones, roughly four fifths found once; its top ten account for under 4.5%. The sequencing input was PBMCs. The source of these receptors is a female donor in good health and CMV-seropositive.

V usage is TRBV11-2 and J usage is TRBJ2-7; 10 bases are a match to TRBD2. With V trimmed by 2 bases and J by 5 bases, 9 bases remained unmatched. The CDR3 loop spans 16 amino acids. Germline CDR1 reads SGHAT; CDR2 reads FQNNGV. CDR3 sequence (DNA): TGTGCCAGCAGCTTAAGAGGAGGAGCGGGAGGGGACGAGCAGTACTTC. Amino acid sequence: CASSLRGGAGGDEQYF.

The rearrangement uses TRBV6-5 and TRBJ2-7; TRBD1 might be the D (5 bases). This CDR3 is built from 13 residues. Deletions cut 0 bases from V and 3 bases from J, with 6 bases between. Per the germline V gene, CDR1 is MNHEY and CDR2 is SVGAGI. The CDR3 loop is CASSYSTVYEQYF. In nucleotides, the CDR3 is TGTGCCAGCAGTTACTCGACAGTCTACGAGCAGTACTTC.

V usage is TRBV19 and J usage is TRBJ2-7, with a tentative D call TRBD1 (6 bases). The CDR3 is made up of 15 amino acids. Germline assignment: CDR1 LNHDA and CDR2 SQIVND (reference sequence). The V end was cut by 1 base, the J end by 5 bases, with 15 bases between. The CDR3 sequence is CASSIGPGVLDEQYF. Written as DNA, the CDR3 is TGTGCCAGTAGTATAGGGCCAGGGGTCCTCGACGAGCAGTACTTC.

This clone came up once. The rearrangement links TRBV11-2 to TRBJ2-7; 9 nucleotides agree with TRBD1. J gave up 2 bases and V 5 bases, and 10 bases lay outside the gene matches. Germline CDR1 is SGHAT and CDR2 is FQNNGV. CDR3 length equals 16 residues. The CDR3 spells CASSPQTGTGTYEQYF. The DNA of the CDR3 is TGTGCCAGCAGCCCCCAAACCGGGACAGGGACCTACGAGCAGTACTTC. Full variable domain (rest looked up from reference TRBV11-2 and TRBJ2-7): EAGVAQSPRYKIIEKRQSVAFWCNPISGHATLYWYQQILGQGPKLLIQFQNNGVVDDSQLPKDRFSAERLKGVDSTLKIQPAKLEDSAVYLCASSPQTGTGTYEQYFGPGTRLTVT.

The chain uses TRBV9 and TRBJ2-7, with 7 bases aligning to TRBD2. J lost 1 base, V lost 4 bases, and 5 bases had no gene match. The CDR3 runs 14 residues. The germline gives CDR1 SGDLS, CDR2 YYNGEE. CDR3 DNA: TGTGCCAGCAGCCCTCGGACTAGATCCTACGAGCAGTACTTC. Protein: CASSPRTRSYEQYF.